This T cell receptor (beta chain) was documented in a study of monozygotic twins with inflammatory bowel disease. For every sample, eight separate reactions were used to make cDNA. With about 15 and 9 cycles respectively, two nested PCRs were carried out on TCRalpha and TCRbeta cDNA. From the 5' RACE reads, TCRdb lists one entry per CDR3 protein and no DNA. In all, the sample yields 350,000 to 400,000 distinct CDR3 sequences. Germline values: CDR1 SGHRS, CDR2 YFSETQ. The CDR3 spans 16 residues. This chain joins TRBV5-1 and TRBJ2-2; TCRdb designates TRBD2, a call that cannot be tested without DNA. Sequencing was done on a sample of blood. The sequence was collected from a human donor with ulcerative colitis or Crohn's disease, or a healthy co-twin of an affected twin (not recorded which). The CDR3 protein is CASSLVSGEVTGELFF.